This T cell receptor (beta chain) was obtained from a study of control samples from healthy donors and cancer patients. Profiled with immunoSEQ multiplex PCR; TCRdb holds only in-frame clones, not every one. Among about 150,000 clones listed, 88% were seen once. V shed 2 bases, J shed 2 bases, and the junction held 0 bases outside the gene matches. The germline gives CDR1 MNHEY, CDR2 SMNVEV (reference sequence). This CDR3 has 14 residues. As to this clone: In the same sample, other DNA sequences code for this CDR3.

Sequenced sample: blood. The source of this sequence is a young man in good health. This chain links TRBV27 with TRBJ2-1; 7 nucleotides align to TRBD1. CDR3 residues: CASSLQGAYNEQFF. DNA for the CDR3: TGTGCCAGCAGTTTACAGGGGGCCTACAATGAGCAGTTCTTC.